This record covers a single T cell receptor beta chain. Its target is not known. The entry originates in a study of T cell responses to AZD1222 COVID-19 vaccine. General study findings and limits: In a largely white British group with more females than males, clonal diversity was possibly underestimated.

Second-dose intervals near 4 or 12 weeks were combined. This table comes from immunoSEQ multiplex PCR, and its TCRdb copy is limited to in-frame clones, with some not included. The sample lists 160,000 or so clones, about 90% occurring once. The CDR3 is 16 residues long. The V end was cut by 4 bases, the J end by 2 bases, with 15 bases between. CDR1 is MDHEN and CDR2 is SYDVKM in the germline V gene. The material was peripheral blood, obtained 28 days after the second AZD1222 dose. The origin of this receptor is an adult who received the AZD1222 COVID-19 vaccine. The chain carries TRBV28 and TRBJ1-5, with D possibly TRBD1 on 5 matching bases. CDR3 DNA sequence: TGTGCCAGCAGTTGGGACGTAGCCCGGGGCAATCAGCCCCAGCATTTT. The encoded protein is CASSWDVARGNQPQHF. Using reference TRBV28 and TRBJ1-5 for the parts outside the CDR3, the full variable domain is DVKVTQSSRYLVKRTGEKVFLECVQDMDHENMFWYRQDPGLGLRLIYFSYDVKMKEKGDIPEGYSVSREKKERFSLILESASTNQTSMYLCASSWDVARGNQPQHFGDGTRLSIL.